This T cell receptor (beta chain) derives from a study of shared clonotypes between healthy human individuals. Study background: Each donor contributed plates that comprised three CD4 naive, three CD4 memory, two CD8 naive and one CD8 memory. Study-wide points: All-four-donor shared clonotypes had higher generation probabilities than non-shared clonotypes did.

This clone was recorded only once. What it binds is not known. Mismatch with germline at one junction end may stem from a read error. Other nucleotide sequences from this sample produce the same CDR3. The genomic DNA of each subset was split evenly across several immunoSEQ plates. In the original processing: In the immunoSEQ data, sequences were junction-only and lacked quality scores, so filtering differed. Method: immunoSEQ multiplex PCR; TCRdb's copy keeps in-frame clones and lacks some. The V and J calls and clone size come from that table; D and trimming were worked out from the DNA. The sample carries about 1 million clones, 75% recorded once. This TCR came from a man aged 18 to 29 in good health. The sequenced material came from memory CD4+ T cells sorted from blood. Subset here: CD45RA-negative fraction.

The CDR3 spells CAWKRGINTEAFF. The CDR3 DNA sequence: TGCGCCTGGAAGAGGGGCATAAACACTGAAGCTTTCTTT. The chain has TRBV30 and TRBJ1-1; tentative D call: TRBD1 (5 bases). Germline CDR1 reads GTSNPN; CDR2 reads SVGIG (reference sequence). The CDR3 length is 13 residues.